The 27 T cell receptor beta chains below all came from one sample that was sequenced in a study of T cells in Graves' hyperthyroidism and ophthalmopathy. Amplification targeted TCR beta CDR3 regions from RNA transcripts. A set of HTBI primers served as the primers for a first-round RT-PCR of the TCR CDR3. TCRdb re-called the multiplex PCR reads with MiXCR, one entry per CDR3 protein. The table records hundreds of thousands of distinct CDR3 sequences, roughly 46% of them present only once. Sequencing used peripheral blood or thyroid tissue (not recorded which). These receptors came from a woman under 30 with Graves' hyperthyroidism.

This clonotype was counted only a few times. The chain links TRBV7-2 to TRBJ2-7, with 8 bases fitting TRBD1. CDR1 SGHTA and CDR2 FQGNSA come from the germline V gene. The CDR3 consists of 17 residues. V was clipped by 5 bases and J by 2 bases; unmatched bases: 14. The CDR3 region is CASSLQGSGTGTYEQYF. The CDR3 coding sequence is TGTGCCAGCAGCCTTCAGGGTTCCGGGACAGGAACCTACGAGCAGTACTTC.

This clonotype came up many times. V and J are TRBV2 and TRBJ1-3, with 7 positions matching TRBD1. Germline V gene data show CDR1 as SNHLY and CDR2 as FYNNEI. The CDR3 sequence is 14 residues long. The ends lost 5 bases at V and 3 bases at J; junction bases unmatched: 4. This CDR3 reads CASSNRDSGNTIYF. In DNA, the CDR3 is TGTGCCAGCAGTAACCGGGACAGTGGAAACACCATATATTTT. The full variable domain, completed using reference TRBV2 and TRBJ1-3, is EPEVTQTPSHQVTQMGQEVILRCVPISNHLYFYWYRQILGQKVEFLVSFYNNEISEKSEIFDDQFSVERPDGSNFTLKIRSTKLEDSAMYFCASSNRDSGNTIYFGEGSWLTVV.

As regards this clonotype: With a much larger clone just one base away, this may be a read error. The chain links TRBV20-1 to TRBJ1-3; 10 bases align to TRBD1. Per germline, CDR1 DFQATT and CDR2 SNEGSKA (reference sequence). V shed 3 bases, J shed 9 bases, and the junction held 8 bases outside the gene matches. The CDR3 loop spans 14 amino acids. CDR3 bases: TGCAGTGCTAGTAGGGACAGGGGAACAAGCACCATATATTTT. Amino acids: CSASRDRGTSTIYF.

The CDR3 region is CASSGGTGYQPQHF. The DNA for the CDR3 is TGTGCCAGCAGTGGAGGGACAGGGTATCAGCCCCAGCATTTT. This chain connects TRBV2 to TRBJ1-5; TRBD1 aligns across 9 bases. V lost 4 bases and J lost 5; bases outside the gene matches: 3. CDR3 length equals 14 residues. The V gene's germline CDR1 is SNHLY and CDR2 FYNNEI.

The V and J genes are TRBV5-1 and TRBJ2-7, with 7 bases identical to TRBD1. The CDR3 covers 13 residues. Trimming removed 4 bases from V and 5 bases from J; junction bases left unmatched: 6. Germline V lookup: CDR1 SGHRS, CDR2 YFSETQ. The CDR3, as DNA: TGCGCCAGCAGCAGAGACAGGGACAACGAGCAGTACTTC. It yields the protein CASSRDRDNEQYF.

CDR3 DNA: TGTGCCACCAGCAGAGATAGCGGGACCTACAATGAGCAGTTCTTC. Translated, it gives CATSRDSGTYNEQFF. The rearrangement joins TRBV15 to TRBJ2-1, with TRBD2 matching 8 bases. Trimming removed 0 bases from V and 2 bases from J; junction bases left unmatched: 0. The CDR3 is 15 residues long. Germline lookup yields CDR1 LNHNV and CDR2 YYDKDF (reference sequence). Together with reference TRBV15 and TRBJ2-1, the CDR3 gives the full variable domain: DAMVIQNPRYQVTQFGKPVTLSCSQTLNHNVMYWYQQKSSQAPKLLFHYYDKDFNNEADTPDNFQSRRPNTSFCFLDIRSPGLGDTAMYLCATSRDSGTYNEQFFGPGTRLTVL.

The J gene is TRBJ2-5, the V gene TRBV20-1, with TRBD2 as a possible D gene (5 bases). Germline CDR1 reads DFQATT; CDR2 reads SNEGSKA (reference sequence). V was shortened by 6 bases and J by 9 bases, with 17 bases between the two germline ends. The CDR3 consists of 12 residues. The chain's CDR3 is CSAGRGSQPQYF. CDR3 DNA sequence: TGCAGTGCAGGGCGAGGGTCACAGCCCCAGTACTTC.

A remark on this clonotype: Because it lacks the conserved phenylalanine or tryptophan at the end, this CDR3 is likely a read error. It is unclear where the CDR3 begins or ends on the DNA, so no DNA is shown, and the CDR3 is as TCRdb lists it. The J gene is TRBJ1-1, the V gene TRBV10-3; the table names TRBD1, a call not compared with the DNA. With termini counted, the CDR3 has 12 amino acids. Per the germline V gene, CDR1 is ENHRY and CDR2 is SYGVKD. The CDR3: CAISWTAEISTL.

This clonotype was detected many times. The chain is built from TRBV2 and TRBJ1-1; possibly TRBD1 for D (6 bases). The germline V and J ends were trimmed by 6 bases and 3 bases, with 11 bases remaining between them. CDR1 and CDR2 from the germline V gene are SNHLY and FYNNEI. This CDR3 has 13 residues. CDR3 amino acids: CASSAQGYTEAFF. CDR3 bases: TGTGCCAGCAGCGCACAGGGTTACACTGAAGCTTTCTTT.

This clonotype was observed a handful of times. V and J are TRBV2 and TRBJ1-6; D gene uncertain. Germline V lookup: CDR1 SNHLY, CDR2 FYNNEI. V lost 6 bases and J 2 bases, leaving 17 bases between the germline ends. CDR3 length: 17 amino acids. CDR3 coding DNA: TGTGCCAGCAGCTTGGCCCCGGGAAAGACCTATAATTCACCCCTCCACTTT. Its protein product is CASSLAPGKTYNSPLHF.

This rearrangement joins TRBV19 to TRBJ1-2, with D maybe TRBD1 (6 bases). The ends were cut back, 4 bases at V and 6 bases at J, with 12 bases in the middle. Germline CDR1 LNHDA, CDR2 SQIVND (reference sequence). This CDR3 comprises 13 residues. CDR3 in DNA: TGTGCCAGTAGTACTCGGGGGGGCGATGGCTACACCTTC. Amino acid sequence: CASSTRGGDGYTF.

This clonotype has only a few counts. The V gene is TRBV6-5, the J gene TRBJ1-6; D gene unclear. The length of the CDR3 is 14 residues. Trimming removed 2 bases from V and 7 bases from J, with 9 bases in between. The germline gives CDR1 MNHEY, CDR2 SVGAGI. The CDR3 DNA is TGTGCCAGCAGTTACAGGGCAGCAAATTCACCCCTCCACTTT. Translating gives CASSYRAANSPLHF.

The sample holds many counts of this clonotype. The rearrangement uses TRBV29-1 and TRBJ1-1, with a tentative D call TRBD1 (6 bases). The germline V gene has CDR1 SQVTM and CDR2 ANQGSEA. This CDR3 region has 16 residues. V lost 0 bases and J lost 0, with 14 bases in between. The CDR3 region has the DNA TGCAGCGTTGAAGATCCCGTGGACAGCATGAACACTGAAGCTTTCTTT. It translates to CSVEDPVDSMNTEAFF.

Ten or more counts support this clonotype. This chain links TRBV25-1 with TRBJ1-4; weak D call: TRBD1 (5 bases). The CDR3 loop spans 15 amino acids. From germline, CDR1 is MGHDK and CDR2 SYGVNS. Trimming pared 1 base from V and 0 bases from J, leaving 6 bases between. The CDR3 protein is CASSEWGATNEKLFF. In nucleotides, the CDR3 is TGTGCCAGCAGTGAATGGGGGGCAACTAATGAAAAACTGTTTTTT.

With respect to this clonotype: One junction end disagrees with the germline gene, perhaps due to a read error. The chain couples TRBV7-9 to TRBJ1-4, with D uncertain. Germline CDR1 SEHNR, CDR2 FQNEAQ (reference sequence). The CDR3 is made up of 14 amino acids. In DNA, the CDR3 is TGTGCCAGCAGCGCATGGGATCGGAATGAAAAGCTGTTTTTT. Its translation: CASSAWDRNEKLFF.

Only a few counts were recorded for this clonotype. The CDR3 DNA is TGCGCCAGCAGCTTGCGGAAAGGCAACACTGAAGCTTTCTTT. The encoded protein is CASSLRKGNTEAFF. The chain combines TRBV5-1 with TRBJ1-1; D is undetermined. V was shortened by 1 base and J by 2 bases, with 9 bases between the two germline ends. From germline, CDR1 is SGHRS and CDR2 YFSETQ. This CDR3 region has 14 residues. The variable domain in full, completed from reference TRBV5-1 and TRBJ1-1, reads KAGVTQTPRYLIKTRGQQVTLSCSPISGHRSVSWYQQTPGQGLQFLFEYFSETQRNKGNFPGRFSGRQFSNSRSEMNVSTLELGDSALYLCASSLRKGNTEAFFGQGTRLTVV.

V is TRBV20-1 and J is TRBJ1-2; no clear D. The V end lost 5 bases, the J end lost 6 bases, and 7 bases lay between the germline ends. The germline V gene has CDR1 DFQATT and CDR2 SNEGSKA (reference sequence). The CDR3 length is 10 residues. The CDR3 spells CSAARNGYTF. Here the CDR3 DNA reads TGCAGTGCTGCACGGAATGGCTACACCTTC.

The CDR3 sequence: CASRPGQGAQDGYTF. The DNA for the CDR3 is TGTGCCAGCAGACCAGGACAGGGGGCACAAGATGGCTACACCTTC. The chain employs TRBV9 and TRBJ1-2, with 11 bases lining up with TRBD1. V lost 5 bases and J lost 6; bases outside the gene matches: 9. The CDR3 spans 15 residues. From germline, CDR1 is SGDLS and CDR2 YYNGEE.

The CDR3 DNA is TGCAGCTCAGGTGCGGACACTGAAGCTTTCTTT. This sequence encodes CSSGADTEAFF. The genes are TRBV29-1 and TRBJ1-1; no definite D call. This CDR3 comprises 11 residues. V was shortened by 8 bases and J by 3 bases, with 10 bases between the two germline ends. Germline lookup yields CDR1 SQVTM and CDR2 ANQGSEA.

The CDR3 reads CSARDRVLVYNEQFF. In DNA, the CDR3 is TGCAGTGCTAGAGATCGTGTGCTAGTATACAATGAGCAGTTCTTC. The V and J genes are TRBV20-1 and TRBJ2-1; D ambiguous. The CDR3 is 15 amino acids. The germline V gene encodes CDR1 DFQATT and CDR2 SNEGSKA (reference sequence). The V gene lost 0 bases and the J gene lost 4 bases, with 13 bases spanning the gap.

This clonotype showed up just once. The chain employs TRBV10-3 and TRBJ2-7, with D uncertain. CDR3 length: 15 residues. CDR1 ENHRY and CDR2 SYGVKD come from the germline V gene. V lost 6 bases and J 2 bases, leaving 17 bases between the germline ends. Written as DNA, the CDR3 is TGTGCCATCAGCAGTTCAGTACGGTCGGCCTACGAGCAGTACTTC. Protein sequence: CAISSSVRSAYEQYF.

This clonotype was picked up many times. The chain recombines TRBV2 with TRBJ2-5; 9 bases align to TRBD1. V gave up 6 bases and J gave up 4 bases; unmatched junction bases: 3. The CDR3 contains 13 residues. Germline V gene sequence: CDR1 SNHLY, CDR2 FYNNEI. The CDR3: CASRGDRAETQYF. As DNA, the CDR3 is TGTGCCAGCAGAGGGGACAGGGCAGAGACCCAGTACTTC.

The CDR3 DNA is TGTGCCAGCAGTGGGACAGGTTATAATGAAAAACTGTTTTTT. This gives the protein CASSGTGYNEKLFF. This rearrangement joins TRBV2 to TRBJ1-4, with TRBD1 matching over 7 bases. Germline V lookup: CDR1 SNHLY, CDR2 FYNNEI. Germline trimming cut 4 bases from V and 4 bases from J; bases unmatched to any gene: 3. CDR3 length: 14 amino acids.

V gene TRBV10-3 combines with J gene TRBJ2-5, with unresolved D. CDR1 ENHRY and CDR2 SYGVKD come from the germline V gene. The CDR3 runs to 14 residues. V lost 10 bases and J 2 bases, leaving 17 bases between the germline ends. The CDR3 protein is CASSPPAGQETQYF. As DNA, the CDR3 is TGTGCCAGCTCACCACCCGCCGGGCAAGAGACCCAGTACTTC.

The CDR3, as DNA: TGTGCCACCAGCCCCGGACAGGTGTATGGCTACACCTTC. Translation: CATSPGQVYGYTF. The chain employs TRBV24-1 and TRBJ1-2; 7 bases fit TRBD1. This CDR3 has 13 residues. Germline V gene data show CDR1 as KGHDR and CDR2 as SFDVKD. The V and J ends lost 7 bases and 5 bases, in that order; junction bases with no gene match: 6.

This clonotype appeared once. The chain uses TRBV29-1 and TRBJ1-2; D perhaps matches TRBD1 (6 bases). Germline values: CDR1 SQVTM, CDR2 ANQGSEA. The CDR3 totals 13 residues. V was shortened by 7 bases and J by 4 bases, with 16 bases between the two germline ends. CDR3 bases: TGCAGCGGACCGGGACACCGAGGCTATGGCTACACCTTC. It codes for CSGPGHRGYGYTF.

The sample holds a few counts of this clonotype. V usage is TRBV5-1 and J usage is TRBJ2-7; weak D call: TRBD2 (5 bases). V shed 0 bases and J shed 2 bases, with 12 bases lying between them. The CDR3 extends over 15 amino acids. Germline V lookup: CDR1 SGHRS, CDR2 YFSETQ. CDR3 sequence (DNA): TGCGCCAGCAGCTTGGAGTCAGGACTTGCCTACGAGCAGTACTTC. Amino acid sequence: CASSLESGLAYEQYF.